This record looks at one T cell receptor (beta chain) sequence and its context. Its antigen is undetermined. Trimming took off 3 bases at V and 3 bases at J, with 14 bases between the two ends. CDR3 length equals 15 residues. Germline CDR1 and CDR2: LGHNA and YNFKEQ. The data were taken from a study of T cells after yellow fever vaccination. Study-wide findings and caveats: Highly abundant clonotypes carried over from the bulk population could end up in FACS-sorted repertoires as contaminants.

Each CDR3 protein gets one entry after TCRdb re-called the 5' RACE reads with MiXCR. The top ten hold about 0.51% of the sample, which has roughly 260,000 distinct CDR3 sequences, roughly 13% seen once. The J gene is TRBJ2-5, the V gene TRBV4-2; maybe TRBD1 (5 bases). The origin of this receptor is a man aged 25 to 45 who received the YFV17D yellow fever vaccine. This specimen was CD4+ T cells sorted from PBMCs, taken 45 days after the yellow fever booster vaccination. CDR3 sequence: CASSHWLEGEETQYF. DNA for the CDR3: TGTGCCAGCAGCCACTGGCTGGAAGGGGAAGAGACCCAGTACTTC.